These 20 T cell receptor beta chains were sequenced from one sample in a study of T-cell memory formation after mild COVID-19. TCRdb ran MiXCR on the 5' RACE reads and lists one entry per CDR3 protein. The data contain about 150,000 distinct CDR3 sequences, roughly 6.3% of them singletons. Input material: PBMCs or a T cell subset sorted from them (not recorded which). Every receptor here comes from an adult woman who had mild COVID-19 (a few samples of this study predate the infection). Cell type and time point are not known.

About this clonotype: The DNA is omitted, as the CDR3 cannot be located on it reliably, and the CDR3 follows TCRdb's listing. This chain links TRBV7-9 with TRBJ2-2; the table names TRBD1, a call not compared with the DNA. The length of the CDR3 is 20 amino acids, counting both ends. Germline CDR1 reads SEHNR; CDR2 reads FQNEAQ (reference sequence). CDR3 in amino acids: CAFDTGELFFGEGSGGELFF.

This clonotype was found many times. This chain joins TRBV4-1 and TRBJ2-7; D is possibly TRBD1 (5 bases). In germline, CDR1 is MGHRA, CDR2 YSYEKL. The CDR3 sequence is 14 residues long. V gave up 0 bases and J gave up 5 bases, with 11 bases separating them. CDR3 loop: CASSQDLARDEQYF. In nucleotides, the CDR3 is TGCGCCAGCAGCCAAGATTTAGCCAGGGACGAGCAGTACTTC.

This clonotype was detected many times. The rearrangement links TRBV12-3 or TRBV12-4 to TRBJ2-1; 14 positions agree with TRBD2. Trimming took 6 bases from V and 15 from J; bases not matched to a gene: 13. There are 15 residues in the CDR3. CDR3 sequence: CASSPGGTSGRGWFF. CDR3 sequence (DNA): TGTGCCAGCAGCCCTGGGGGGACTAGCGGGAGAGGGTGGTTCTTC.

The chain links TRBV5-4 to TRBJ2-5, with 10 bases lining up with TRBD1. V dropped 3 bases and J dropped 3; count of bases not matched to a gene: 5. The CDR3 has 15 residues. CDR1 is SGHNT and CDR2 is YYREEE in the germline V gene (reference sequence). The CDR3 spells CASSSPGTGEETQYF. CDR3 sequence (DNA): TGTGCCAGCAGCTCGCCCGGGACAGGGGAAGAGACCCAGTACTTC.

This clonotype was observed at least ten times. The V call is TRBV7-2, the J call TRBJ2-7; 8 bases fit TRBD1. Germline V gene sequence: CDR1 SGHTA, CDR2 FQGNSA. Unmatched junction bases numbered 2, after V lost 0 bases and J lost 4 bases. The CDR3 is 14 residues long. The CDR3 sequence: CASSLATGDYEQYF. CDR3 in DNA: TGTGCCAGCAGCTTAGCGACAGGGGATTACGAGCAGTACTTC. Using reference TRBV7-2 and TRBJ2-7 for the parts outside the CDR3, the full variable domain is GAGVSQSPSNKVTEKGKDVELRCDPISGHTALYWYRQSLGQGLEFLIYFQGNSAPDKSGLPSDRFSAERTGGSVSTLTIQRTQQEDSAVYLCASSLATGDYEQYFGPGTRLTVT.

There are many counts of this clonotype. The chain joins TRBV7-2 to TRBJ1-1; possible D gene TRBD1, 5 bases. Germline CDR1 is SGHTA and CDR2 is FQGNSA. Trimming stripped 5 bases from V and 4 bases from J, with 17 bases between. The CDR3 totals 15 residues. The CDR3 DNA follows: TGTGCCAGCAGCCCTGGTGGGGGGAGTATCACTGAAGCTTTCTTT. Translation: CASSPGGGSITEAFF.

The sample holds many counts of this clonotype. The chain is built from TRBV7-2 and TRBJ2-1; no clear D. V was clipped by 3 bases and J by 6 bases, with 6 bases between them. The germline CDR1 and CDR2 sequences are SGHTA and FQGNSA. The CDR3 is 12 amino acids. For the CDR3, the DNA is TGTGCCAGCAGCTTCGTTCGCAATGAGCAGTTCTTC. It codes for CASSFVRNEQFF. Variable domain in full (rest from reference TRBV7-2 and TRBJ2-1): GAGVSQSPSNKVTEKGKDVELRCDPISGHTALYWYRQSLGQGLEFLIYFQGNSAPDKSGLPSDRFSAERTGGSVSTLTIQRTQQEDSAVYLCASSFVRNEQFFGPGTRLTVL.

This clonotype was seen many times. The V and J genes are TRBV12-3 or TRBV12-4 and TRBJ2-7, with a possible D match to TRBD1 (5 bases). V lost 1 base and J lost 2, with 6 bases in between. The CDR3 consists of 13 residues. CDR3 sequence: CASSLVDTYEQYF. The CDR3 nucleotides read TGTGCCAGCAGTTTAGTGGACACCTACGAGCAGTACTTC.

The genes are TRBV24-1 and TRBJ2-2; no firm D call. The CDR3 is 16 residues long. Deletions cut 0 bases from V and 1 base from J, with 8 bases between. Looked up from germline, CDR1 is KGHDR and CDR2 is SFDVKD. The CDR3 DNA is TGTGCCACCAGTGATTTGTATAGGGAGAACACCGGGGAGCTGTTTTTT. It specifies CATSDLYRENTGELFF.

This clonotype was recorded many times. The chain carries TRBV4-3 and TRBJ2-3, with 15 bases aligning to TRBD2. With 1 base clipped from V and 2 bases from J, the junction kept 4 bases outside the gene matches. Germline loops: CDR1 LGHNA, CDR2 YSLEER. This CDR3 comprises 18 residues. DNA of the CDR3: TGCGCCAGCAGCCAAGGGGGACTAGCGGGAGGACACACAGATACGCAGTATTTT. It codes for CASSQGGLAGGHTDTQYF.

The V and J genes are TRBV7-3 and TRBJ2-1; TRBD2 matches at 11 bases. The trim removed 4 bases at V and 4 bases at J, leaving 6 bases unmatched. The CDR3 totals 16 residues. Germline CDR1 is SGHTA and CDR2 is FQGTGA. The CDR3 loop is CASSSSTSGIYNEQFF. In nucleotides, the CDR3 is TGTGCCAGCAGCTCCTCGACTAGCGGGATTTACAATGAGCAGTTCTTC. The full variable domain, with the rest looked up from reference TRBV7-3 and TRBJ2-1, is GAGVSQTPSNKVTEKGKYVELRCDPISGHTALYWYRQSLGQGPEFLIYFQGTGAADDSGLPNDRFFAVRPEGSVSTLKIQRTERGDSAVYLCASSSSTSGIYNEQFFGPGTRLTVL.

This clonotype appeared many times. The chain employs TRBV9 and TRBJ2-1; weak D call: TRBD2 (5 bases). Trimming stripped 6 bases from V and 2 bases from J, with 12 bases between. Germline lookup yields CDR1 SGDLS and CDR2 YYNGEE. This CDR3 region has 14 residues. The CDR3, as DNA: TGTGCCAGCACCCCCGGGGAAGCCTACAATGAGCAGTTCTTC. Protein: CASTPGEAYNEQFF. The full variable domain, completed using reference TRBV9 and TRBJ2-1, is DSGVTQTPKHLITATGQRVTLRCSPRSGDLSVYWYQQSLDQGLQFLIQYYNGEERAKGNILERFSAQQFPDLHSELNLSSLELGDSALYFCASTPGEAYNEQFFGPGTRLTVL.

This clonotype showed up just a few times. The rearrangement uses TRBV28 and TRBJ1-1; no clear D. Germline V gives CDR1 MDHEN, CDR2 SYDVKM. V was clipped by 1 base and J by 8 bases, with 5 bases between them. CDR3 size: 11 residues. Here the CDR3 DNA reads TGTGCCAGCAGTTTATTAGGGGAAGCTTTCTTT. It specifies CASSLLGEAFF.

This clonotype showed up many times. V gene TRBV7-9 combines with J gene TRBJ1-1, with a weak D call TRBD1 (5 bases). CDR1 and CDR2 (germline): SEHNR, FQNEAQ (reference sequence). CDR3 length: 18 residues. The V gene lost 0 bases and the J gene lost 1 base, with 18 bases spanning the gap. As DNA, the CDR3 is TGTGCCAGCAGCTTAGCTTCGTTTGGCAGGGCGACGAACACTGAAGCTTTCTTT. Translating it yields CASSLASFGRATNTEAFF. The full variable domain, its missing parts supplied by reference TRBV7-9 and TRBJ1-1, is DTGVSQNPRHKITKRGQNVTFRCDPISEHNRLYWYRQTLGQGPEFLTYFQNEAQLEKSRLLSDRFSAERPKGSFSTLEIQRTEQGDSAMYLCASSLASFGRATNTEAFFGQGTRLTVV.

This clonotype was recorded at least ten times. This chain joins TRBV10-3 and TRBJ1-5, with D possibly matching TRBD1 (6 bases). Germline loops: CDR1 ENHRY, CDR2 SYGVKD. V lost 6 bases and J lost 5, with 11 bases in between. The CDR3 has 13 amino acids. CDR3 coding DNA: TGTGCCATCAGACAGGGTATCGATCAGCCCCAGCATTTT. This translates into CAIRQGIDQPQHF.

In its sample, this clonotype was seen a few times. The chain employs TRBV25-1 and TRBJ1-1; 7 bases are shared with TRBD1. This CDR3 has 12 amino acids. Germline values: CDR1 MGHDK, CDR2 SYGVNS. V lost 4 bases to trimming and J lost 8 bases; unmatched junction nucleotides: 4. CDR3 in DNA: TGTGCCAGCAGTGCAGGGGGTGGGGAAGCTTTCTTT. Translated: CASSAGGGEAFF.

This clonotype has ten or more counts. The rearrangement uses TRBV5-1 and TRBJ1-4, with D tentatively TRBD1 (6 bases). V was shortened by 5 bases and J by 1 base, with 6 bases between the two germline ends. CDR1 is SGHRS, CDR2 YFSETQ, per germline. There are 13 residues in the CDR3. CDR3 bases: TGCGCCAGCAGGGACAGAACTAATGAAAAACTGTTTTTT. Its protein product is CASRDRTNEKLFF.

This clonotype occurred many times. V is TRBV7-2 and J is TRBJ1-2; a possible D gene is TRBD1 (5 bases). Looked up from germline, CDR1 is SGHTA and CDR2 is FQGNSA. With 1 base removed from V and 4 bases from J, the gap between germline ends came to 10 bases. This CDR3 has 14 residues. As DNA, the CDR3 is TGTGCCAGCAGCTTAGAGAGGGGACCCTATGGCTACACCTTC. Translated, it gives CASSLERGPYGYTF.

This clonotype has at least ten counts. This chain uses TRBV24-1 with TRBJ2-1; 10 bases align to TRBD1. Germline V gives CDR1 KGHDR, CDR2 SFDVKD. This CDR3 has 14 amino acids. After removal of 9 bases from V and 6 bases from J, the junction contained 7 bases not matched to a gene. CDR3 region: CATSGTGASNEQFF. CDR3 in DNA: TGTGCCACCTCCGGGACAGGGGCGTCCAATGAGCAGTTCTTC.

Many counts were recorded for this clonotype. The gene calls are TRBV20-1 and TRBJ2-3, with D maybe TRBD2 (5 bases). This CDR3 has 13 residues. V shed 3 bases and J shed 5 bases, with 12 bases lying between them. Germline V CDR1 and CDR2: DFQATT, SNEGSKA (reference sequence). The CDR3 loop is CSASGVREDTQYF. The CDR3 coding sequence is TGCAGTGCTAGTGGGGTGAGGGAAGATACGCAGTATTTT.